This T cell receptor beta chain is from a study of immune evolution from preneoplasia to lung adenocarcinoma. Generated by immunoSEQ multiplex PCR, the TCRdb table keeps only in-frame clones and is missing some. The sample lists roughly 8,100 clones; 81% were seen once. The CDR3 is 14 amino acids. Per germline, CDR1 LNHDA and CDR2 SQIVND (reference sequence). V lost 6 bases to trimming and J lost 2 bases, with 12 bases between them. Sequences were obtained from FFPE invasive lung adenocarcinoma tissue. This chain links TRBV19 with TRBJ2-3, with a weak D call TRBD2 (5 bases). The source of this sequence is a person in their fifties with lung adenocarcinoma. This CDR3 is CASSLGLLTDTQYF. In DNA, the CDR3 is TGTGCCAGTAGCCTAGGACTCCTCACAGATACGCAGTATTTT.